The 19 T cell receptor beta chains given below trace back to one sample, sequenced in a study of Ad26.COV2.S vaccination and SARS-CoV-2 variants. Clones were sequenced by immunoSEQ multiplex PCR, and TCRdb holds only the in-frame ones, with some missing. The data hold roughly 680,000 clones, with 89% observed a single time. Treatment indicated: 15 to 20 received Ad26.COV2.S at low or high dose, single or two shots; several received placebo; per-sample allocation not given. Day 63 after the first vaccine or placebo injection was the time point for sampling. Material: peripheral blood, obtained in a trial of Ad26.COV2.S vaccine versus placebo. The receptors here all came from a person between 18 and 65 years old who received the Ad26.COV2.S COVID-19 vaccine or a placebo.

The chain has TRBV11-3 and TRBJ2-2, with TRBD1 matching 11 bases. Trimming removed 1 base from V and 8 bases from J; junction bases left unmatched: 12. Germline CDR1 and CDR2: SGHNT and YENEEA. The CDR3 contains 18 residues. The CDR3 nucleotides are TGTGCCAGCAGCTTAGGGACCGGGACAGGGGGGAACTTAGGGGAGCTGTTTTTT. This gives the protein CASSLGTGTGGNLGELFF.

The V gene is TRBV7-9, the J gene TRBJ2-1, with a weak D call TRBD2 (5 bases). Deletions cut 5 bases from V and 8 bases from J, with 16 bases between. Germline CDR1 and CDR2: SEHNR and FQNEAQ (reference sequence). The CDR3 is made up of 14 amino acids. The CDR3 spells CASSPPPYSDEQFF. DNA of the CDR3: TGTGCCAGCAGCCCCCCCCCTTATAGCGATGAGCAGTTCTTC.

This chain joins TRBV6-5 and TRBJ1-5; possibly TRBD1 for D (6 bases). The CDR3 length is 14 residues. Per the germline V gene, CDR1 is MNHEY and CDR2 is SVGAGI. V was clipped by 5 bases and J by 6 bases, with 14 bases between them. Here the CDR3 DNA reads TGTGCCAGCAGTCCGACAGGAGGAGGTCAGCCCCAGCATTTT. Amino acids: CASSPTGGGQPQHF.

J is TRBJ2-7 and V is TRBV5-1; a possible D gene is TRBD2 (6 bases). The germline V and J ends were trimmed by 4 bases and 4 bases, with 21 bases remaining between them. The CDR3 totals 16 residues. The germline V gene encodes CDR1 SGHRS and CDR2 YFSETQ. The CDR3, as DNA: TGCGCCAGCAGCGCGGGGACGTTTCCGTACGGTTACGAGCAGTACTTC. It encodes CASSAGTFPYGYEQYF. Combining the CDR3 with reference TRBV5-1 and TRBJ2-7 gives the whole variable domain KAGVTQTPRYLIKTRGQQVTLSCSPISGHRSVSWYQQTPGQGLQFLFEYFSETQRNKGNFPGRFSGRQFSNSRSEMNVSTLELGDSALYLCASSAGTFPYGYEQYFGPGTRLTVT.

The rearrangement links TRBV11-2 to TRBJ1-1; 8 bases are shared with TRBD1. This CDR3 has 15 amino acids. V lost 7 bases to trimming and J lost 8 bases; unmatched junction nucleotides: 15. The germline V gene encodes CDR1 SGHAT and CDR2 FQNNGV. CDR3 sequence: CASTPPDRAFGEAFF. CDR3 nucleotides: TGTGCCAGCACCCCGCCGGACAGGGCTTTCGGGGAAGCTTTCTTT.

V usage is TRBV13 and J usage is TRBJ2-7; the D gene is possibly TRBD2 (5 bases). The CDR3 sequence is 18 residues long. Germline assignment: CDR1 PRHDT and CDR2 FYEKMQ (reference sequence). The V end lost 2 bases, the J end lost 3 bases, and 23 bases lay between the germline ends. In DNA form, the CDR3 reads TGTGCCAGCAGCTTATCGGTGAAGGTTTTTGGAGGTGGCTACGAGCAGTACTTC. This codes for CASSLSVKVFGGGYEQYF.

The rearrangement joins TRBV7-9 to TRBJ2-5; D not certain. The CDR3 has 12 amino acids. Germline loops: CDR1 SEHNR, CDR2 FQNEAQ (reference sequence). Trimming stripped 5 bases from V and 5 bases from J, with 9 bases between. The DNA for the CDR3 is TGTGCCAGCAGCCCCTCCAGGGAGACCCAGTACTTC. Amino acid sequence: CASSPSRETQYF.

The V call is TRBV7-9, the J call TRBJ2-4, with 8 bases aligning to TRBD1. The CDR3 has 15 residues. Looked up from germline, CDR1 is SEHNR and CDR2 is FQNEAQ (reference sequence). V trimming: 1 base; J trimming: 6 bases; junction bases outside the gene matches: 5. CDR3 in amino acids: CASSLGLQGGNIQYF. The CDR3 nucleotides are TGTGCCAGCAGCTTAGGTCTACAGGGGGGAAACATTCAGTACTTC.

The J gene is TRBJ1-2, the V gene TRBV12-3 or TRBV12-4, with D unclear. Trimming removed 5 bases from V and 6 bases from J, with 13 bases in between. This CDR3 spans 13 amino acids. As DNA, the CDR3 is TGTGCCAGCAGTCTTGACCGACTTGATGGCTACACCTTC. This translates into CASSLDRLDGYTF.

This clone showed up just a few times. The chain recombines TRBV6-5 with TRBJ2-2, with 10 nucleotides matching TRBD2. CDR1 and CDR2 (germline): MNHEY, SVGAGI. Losses at the gene ends were 5 bases for V and 7 bases for J; bases not matched to a gene: 4. The CDR3 runs 14 residues. CDR3 coding DNA: TGTGCCAGCAGTCGCAGCGGGGGGGTCGGGGAGCTGTTTTTT. Its translation: CASSRSGGVGELFF.

This chain links TRBV5-4 with TRBJ2-5; 7 bases match TRBD2. V was pared by 7 bases and J by 4 bases, with 16 bases of the junction left unmatched. Germline V gene lookup returns CDR1 SGHNT and CDR2 YYREEE (reference sequence). This CDR3 has 16 amino acids. Here the CDR3 DNA reads TGTGCCAGCGGGTGGGGAGGGAAAGGAGGGAGAGAGACCCAGTACTTC. Its protein is CASGWGGKGGRETQYF.

The chain carries TRBV5-8 and TRBJ1-1; D possibly corresponds to TRBD1 (5 bases). Per the germline V gene, CDR1 is SGHTS and CDR2 is YDEGEE. V lost 6 bases, J lost 1 base, and 10 bases lay in between. There are 13 residues in the CDR3. CDR3 nucleotides: TGTGCCAGCAACTCGGGACCGAACACTGAAGCTTTCTTT. This gives the protein CASNSGPNTEAFF.

The V and J genes are TRBV12-5 and TRBJ1-1; D not certain. CDR1 is LGHNT, CDR2 FRNRAP, per germline. With 1 base removed from V and 5 bases from J, the gap between germline ends came to 8 bases. This CDR3 contains 13 residues. CDR3 nucleotide sequence: TGTGCTAGTGGTTTGGATGAGAGGACTGAAGCTTTCTTT. Its protein product is CASGLDERTEAFF.

The rearrangement joins TRBV4-1 to TRBJ1-2; D is undetermined. Looked up from germline, CDR1 is MGHRA and CDR2 is YSYEKL. This CDR3 contains 19 residues. V was shortened by 0 bases and J by 5 bases, with 25 bases between the two germline ends. The CDR3 DNA sequence: TGCGCCAGCAGCCAAGATGTGCTTCCAGGCCCCCGCCCCATATATGGCTACACCTTC. Translation gives CASSQDVLPGPRPIYGYTF.

CDR3 nucleotides: TGTGCCAGGGGGCCGGGACTAGCGGGAGGAAATTCCTACGAGCAGTACTTC. It specifies CARGPGLAGGNSYEQYF. The genes are TRBV21-1 and TRBJ2-7; TRBD2 reflects the table's D call only, with no check against the DNA. TRBV21-1 is a listed pseudogene. This CDR3 is 17 amino acids long.

The chain employs TRBV11-3 and TRBJ2-3; TRBD2 matches at 16 bases. The junction had 7 bases not matched to a gene; V was cut back by 5 bases and J by 5 bases. The CDR3 extends over 17 amino acids. Germline V lookup: CDR1 SGHNT, CDR2 YENEEA. In DNA form, the CDR3 reads TGTGCCAGCAGCCCTGGGACTAGCGGGGGGGCCGGAGATACGCAGTATTTT. It is translated as CASSPGTSGGAGDTQYF.

The V and J genes are TRBV7-2 and TRBJ2-3; 12 nucleotides agree with TRBD1. V dropped 4 bases and J dropped 5; count of bases not matched to a gene: 10. Germline CDR1 reads SGHTA; CDR2 reads FQGNSA. The CDR3 length is 17 residues. The CDR3 loop reads CASSYRSGQGAIDTQYF. The CDR3 DNA sequence: TGTGCCAGCAGCTACCGGTCGGGACAGGGGGCCATAGATACGCAGTATTTT. Full variable domain (remainder filled in from reference TRBV7-2 and TRBJ2-3): GAGVSQSPSNKVTEKGKDVELRCDPISGHTALYWYRQSLGQGLEFLIYFQGNSAPDKSGLPSDRFSAERTGGSVSTLTIQRTQQEDSAVYLCASSYRSGQGAIDTQYFGPGTRLTVL.

The V and J genes are TRBV5-4 and TRBJ1-2, with 8 positions matching TRBD1. The V gene's germline CDR1 is SGHNT and CDR2 YYREEE (reference sequence). V was pared by 1 base and J by 5 bases, with 10 bases of the junction left unmatched. The CDR3 covers 16 residues. The CDR3 region has the DNA TGTGCCAGCAGCTTGTTCCGGGACAGGAGAGAATATGGCTACACCTTC. It translates to CASSLFRDRREYGYTF. Combining the CDR3 with reference TRBV5-4 and TRBJ1-2 gives the whole variable domain ETGVTQSPTHLIKTRGQQVTLRCSSQSGHNTVSWYQQALGQGPQFIFQYYREEENGRGNFPPRFSGLQFPNYSSELNVNALELDDSALYLCASSLFRDRREYGYTFGSGTRLTVV.

This sequence joins TRBV11-2 and TRBJ2-5, with D tentatively TRBD1 or TRBD2 (5 bases each). Germline values: CDR1 SGHAT, CDR2 FQNNGV. This CDR3 is 17 amino acids long. V was clipped by 0 bases and J by 2 bases, with 16 bases between them. The CDR3 region is CASSLDRGGTEQETQYF. As DNA, the CDR3 is TGTGCCAGCAGCTTAGATAGAGGTGGGACCGAGCAAGAGACCCAGTACTTC.